The 20 T cell receptor beta chains listed next were all sequenced from one sample in a study of control samples from healthy donors and cancer patients. TCRdb's copy holds only in-frame clones and misses some; the assay was immunoSEQ multiplex PCR. The sample holds approximately 100,000 clones, approximately 89% seen once. The source material was blood. The source of these receptors is a man aged 25-45 years in good health.

This clone turned up a few times. CDR3 nucleotides: TGTGCCAGCAGCTTATTTGCTAGCGGGGGGGAGACCCAGTACTTC. Protein product: CASSLFASGGETQYF. V is TRBV7-6 and J is TRBJ2-5, with TRBD2 matching 11 bases. Germline-derived CDR1 and CDR2 are SGHVS and FNYEAQ. CDR3 length equals 15 residues. The junction had 4 bases not matched to a gene; V was cut back by 2 bases and J by 5 bases. Variable domain in full (rest from reference TRBV7-6 and TRBJ2-5): GAGVSQSPRYKVTKRGQDVALRCDPISGHVSLYWYRQALGQGPEFLTYFNYEAQQDKSGLPNDRFSAERPEGSISTLTIQRTEQRDSAMYRCASSLFASGGETQYFGPGTRLLVL.

This chain links TRBV11-2 with TRBJ1-5, with a possible D match to TRBD1 (6 bases). This CDR3 has 17 residues. V was trimmed by 5 bases and J by 2 bases, leaving 19 bases between them. Germline assignment: CDR1 SGHAT and CDR2 FQNNGV. The CDR3 loop is CASSQGQMGGGNQPQHF. Here the CDR3 DNA reads TGTGCCAGCAGCCAGGGGCAAATGGGGGGCGGCAATCAGCCCCAGCATTTT.

This clone has only one observation. V is TRBV3-1 (or the pseudogene TRBV3-2) and J is TRBJ1-1; D perhaps matches TRBD1 (5 bases). Trimming pared 0 bases from V and 5 bases from J, leaving 13 bases between. Germline V lookup: CDR1 LGHDT, CDR2 YNNKEL (reference sequence). This CDR3 contains 15 residues. This CDR3 is CASSQDRRGRTEAFF. The CDR3 DNA reads as TGTGCCAGCAGCCAAGATAGAAGGGGAAGGACTGAAGCTTTCTTT.

The CDR3 here is CACRRRVNYGYTF. CDR3 DNA: TGTGCCTGCAGACGGAGAGTTAACTATGGCTACACCTTC. The chain carries TRBV30 and TRBJ1-2; D unclear. Trimming took 6 bases from V and 1 from J, leaving 12 bases between them. Germline V gives CDR1 GTSNPN, CDR2 SVGIG (reference sequence). The CDR3 extends over 13 amino acids.

This clone appeared once. The chain couples TRBV18 to TRBJ1-1; D is perhaps TRBD1 (6 bases). Germline CDR1 KGHSH, CDR2 LQKENI. Trimming stripped 2 bases from V and 4 bases from J, with 17 bases between. The CDR3 runs 16 residues. In nucleotides, the CDR3 is TGTGCCAGCTCACCAGTCAGGCTGGGGGCGGGCACTGAAGCTTTCTTT. This sequence encodes CASSPVRLGAGTEAFF.

As DNA, the CDR3 is TGTGCCAGCAGCCCCGTGATCATGGGGCCTGAAGCTTTCTTT. The encoded protein is CASSPVIMGPEAFF. This chain joins TRBV11-2 and TRBJ1-1, with a tentative D call TRBD1 (5 bases). Germline V gives CDR1 SGHAT, CDR2 FQNNGV. There are 14 residues in the CDR3. V shed 5 bases and J shed 6 bases, with 16 bases lying between them.

A single count supports this clone. V gene TRBV12-3 or TRBV12-4 combines with J gene TRBJ2-3; D uncertain. V was shortened by 3 bases and J by 3 bases, with 4 bases between the two germline ends. CDR3 length: 12 residues. The CDR3 coding sequence is TGTGCCAGCAGTTTTGAGACAGATACGCAGTATTTT. This encodes CASSFETDTQYF.

V is TRBV7-9 and J is TRBJ1-1; D not resolved. The V gene lost 0 bases and the J gene lost 2 bases, with 13 bases spanning the gap. CDR3 length equals 16 residues. Germline-derived CDR1 and CDR2 are SEHNR and FQNEAQ (reference sequence). For the CDR3, the DNA is TGTGCCAGCAGCTTAGCACCGGGAGGAAGAAACACTGAAGCTTTCTTT. This encodes CASSLAPGGRNTEAFF.

The rearrangement links TRBV7-6 to TRBJ1-1; perhaps TRBD1 as D (6 bases). This CDR3 is 16 amino acids long. Germline lookup yields CDR1 SGHVS and CDR2 FNYEAQ. Trimming removed 1 base from V and 0 bases from J, with 12 bases in between. The CDR3 DNA reads TGTGCCAGCAGCTTAGGCCCGGGACAAATGAACACTGAAGCTTTCTTT. This gives the protein CASSLGPGQMNTEAFF.

The V gene is TRBV5-1, the J gene TRBJ1-6; 9 nucleotides line up with TRBD1. V gave up 3 bases and J gave up 8 bases; unmatched junction bases: 6. From germline, CDR1 is SGHRS and CDR2 YFSETQ. The CDR3 sequence is 15 residues long. Here the CDR3 reads CASSSGTGRDSPLHF. The CDR3 DNA follows: TGCGCCAGCAGCTCTGGGACAGGGAGGGATTCACCCCTCCACTTT.

This clone occurred once. CDR3 region: CASSQDRRAGTQYF. CDR3 DNA: TGTGCCAGCAGCCAAGATCGTAGGGCTGGGACCCAGTACTTC. This sequence joins TRBV3-1 (or the pseudogene TRBV3-2) and TRBJ2-5; D unresolved. Trimming removed 0 bases from V and 7 bases from J, with 12 bases in between. Germline V gene data show CDR1 as LGHDT and CDR2 as YNNKEL (reference sequence). The CDR3 consists of 14 residues.

This clone was found a few times. The chain links TRBV2 to TRBJ1-6; D is undetermined. Germline assignment: CDR1 SNHLY and CDR2 FYNNEI. The CDR3 has 13 amino acids. V lost 0 bases and J lost 10, with 7 bases in between. DNA for the CDR3: TGTGCCAGCAGTGAAGCGCTAGGCTCACCCCTCCACTTT. It specifies CASSEALGSPLHF.

This clone was recorded a few times. The V and J genes are TRBV19 and TRBJ2-7; 8 nucleotides line up with TRBD1. Trimming cost V 3 bases and J 2 bases; bases outside gene matches: 6. CDR3 length: 15 residues. The germline gives CDR1 LNHDA, CDR2 SQIVND (reference sequence). The CDR3 is CASSILPGGPYEQYF. DNA for the CDR3: TGTGCCAGTAGTATCCTCCCAGGGGGCCCCTACGAGCAGTACTTC. The whole variable domain, remainder taken from reference TRBV19 and TRBJ2-7, is DGGITQSPKYLFRKEGQNVTLSCEQNLNHDAMYWYRQDPGQGLRLIYYSQIVNDFQKGDIAEGYSVSREKKESFPLTVTSAQKNPTAFYLCASSILPGGPYEQYFGPGTRLTVT.

The chain carries TRBV19 and TRBJ1-1, with 7 positions matching TRBD1. V gave up 4 bases and J gave up 1 base; unmatched junction bases: 6. The CDR3 spans 15 residues. Germline V gene data show CDR1 as LNHDA and CDR2 as SQIVND (reference sequence). CDR3 DNA sequence: TGTGCCAGTAGTAGGCCGGGACAGCCGAACACTGAAGCTTTCTTT. Protein product: CASSRPGQPNTEAFF.

The chain combines TRBV7-9 with TRBJ1-4; 7 positions match TRBD1. Germline-derived CDR1 and CDR2 are SEHNR and FQNEAQ (reference sequence). The CDR3 has 16 residues. Losses at the gene ends were 5 bases for V and 8 bases for J; bases not matched to a gene: 14. CDR3 DNA: TGTGCCAGCAGCCCCGCCCTACAGGGGACGGGAGAAAAACTGTTTTTT. Translating gives CASSPALQGTGEKLFF.

This clone has a handful of counts. The chain carries TRBV6-6 and TRBJ2-7; D is perhaps TRBD2 (6 bases). The CDR3 is 16 amino acids. Germline lookup yields CDR1 MNHNY and CDR2 SVGAGI (reference sequence). Trimming cost V 0 bases and J 3 bases, with 15 bases left between them. The CDR3 sequence is CASSYSPGTSHYEQYF. CDR3 nucleotide sequence: TGTGCCAGCAGTTACTCCCCCGGGACTTCGCACTACGAGCAGTACTTC.

The chain carries TRBV20-1 and TRBJ1-2; D is uncertain. The CDR3 consists of 10 residues. Germline V gene sequence: CDR1 DFQATT, CDR2 SNEGSKA (reference sequence). The germline V and J ends were trimmed by 6 bases and 6 bases, with 8 bases remaining between them. This CDR3 is CSAGVDGYTF. CDR3 bases: TGCAGTGCCGGCGTTGATGGCTACACCTTC.

The chain is built from TRBV12-3 or TRBV12-4 and TRBJ1-4; maybe TRBD1 (5 bases). V lost 8 bases and J 7 bases, leaving 11 bases between the germline ends. CDR3 length: 12 amino acids. CDR3 coding DNA: TGTGCCAGCGGCTATAGGGGTGAAAAACTGTTTTTT. This gives the protein CASGYRGEKLFF.

This sequence joins TRBV19 and TRBJ1-1; no clear D. From germline, CDR1 is LNHDA and CDR2 SQIVND (reference sequence). Trimming stripped 4 bases from V and 1 base from J, with 7 bases between. The CDR3 has 13 residues. As DNA, the CDR3 is TGTGCCAGTAGTAGCCGGGCGAACACTGAAGCTTTCTTT. This gives the protein CASSSRANTEAFF.

CDR3 nucleotide sequence: TGTGCCAGCAGGGACGGCGGCGGCTACTATGGCTACACCTTC. It translates to CASRDGGGYYGYTF. The chain combines TRBV27 with TRBJ1-2, with no clear D. This CDR3 region has 14 residues. V lost 6 bases and J 3 bases, leaving 14 bases between the germline ends. The germline V gene encodes CDR1 MNHEY and CDR2 SMNVEV (reference sequence).